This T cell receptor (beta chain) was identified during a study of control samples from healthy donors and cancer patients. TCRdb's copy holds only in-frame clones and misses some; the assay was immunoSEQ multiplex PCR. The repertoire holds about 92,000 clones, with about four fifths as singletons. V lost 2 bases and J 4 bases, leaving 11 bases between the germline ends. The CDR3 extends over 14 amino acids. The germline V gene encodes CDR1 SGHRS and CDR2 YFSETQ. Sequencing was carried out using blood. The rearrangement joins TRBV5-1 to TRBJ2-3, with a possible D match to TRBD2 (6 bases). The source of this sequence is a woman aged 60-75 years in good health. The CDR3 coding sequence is TGCGCCAGCAGCTTCGGGGGAGGTGCAGATACGCAGTATTTT. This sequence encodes CASSFGGGADTQYF.